What follows describes a single TCR beta chain. Mismatch with germline at one junction end may stem from a read error. From the multiplex PCR reads, TCRdb called clonotypes with MiXCR, one entry per CDR3 protein. Of about 200,000 distinct CDR3 sequences in the sample, approximately 31% were seen once. Samples came from axillary lymph nodes draining the breast cancer. This sample is drawn from a study of breast tumors, draining lymph nodes, adjacent tissues. The CDR3 spans 15 residues. Germline V gives CDR1 SEHNR, CDR2 FQNEAQ (reference sequence). This TCR was recovered from a female donor with breast cancer. Some clones in this sample may be carry-over from other donors' samples. Sequencing input: axillary lymph node tissue. This chain links TRBV7-9 with TRBJ2-7; weak D call: TRBD2 (6 bases). This CDR3 reads CAGNPPPGGSYEQHF. CDR3 sequence (DNA): TGTGCCGGCAACCCACCCCCCGGGGGTTCCTACGAGCAGCACTTC.